Following are 3 T cell receptor beta chains from one sample sequenced in a study of blood T cells in healthy people across ages. Combining a sample-barcoded 5' primer with a J-beta primer mix, a second PCR ran for 7 to 11 cycles. TCRdb re-derived calls from the 5' RACE reads in MiXCR, one entry per CDR3 protein. This repertoire shows fewer than 800,000 distinct CDR3 sequences, less than 40% found once; its top ten account for roughly 15%. Input material: blood. The receptor source for this set is a woman aged 80 or over in good health.

The V and J genes are TRBV7-2 and TRBJ2-7; weak D call: TRBD1 (5 bases). CDR1 and CDR2 from the germline V gene are SGHTA and FQGNSA. Deletions cut 5 bases from V and 12 bases from J, with 20 bases between. This CDR3 is 13 amino acids long. The CDR3 bases are TGTGCCAGCAGCCCCTCCCCGGAGACAGTACCGTACTTC. It translates to CASSPSPETVPYF.

The chain combines TRBV4-1 with TRBJ1-6, with 8 bases identical to TRBD1. V lost 2 bases and J lost 7; bases outside the gene matches: 4. The CDR3 contains 15 residues. Per the germline V gene, CDR1 is MGHRA and CDR2 is YSYEKL. Here the CDR3 reads CASSQRRGRNSPLHF. The CDR3 DNA sequence: TGCGCCAGCAGCCAACGCAGGGGGCGAAATTCACCCCTCCACTTT.

This clonotype was counted between two and nine times. V usage is TRBV11-2 and J usage is TRBJ1-1; D gene ambiguous. The CDR3 is 14 amino acids. Germline assignment: CDR1 SGHAT and CDR2 FQNNGV. V lost 5 bases to trimming and J lost 5 bases, with 15 bases between them. The CDR3 sequence: CASSLGLTKTEAFF. The CDR3, as DNA: TGTGCCAGCAGCCTAGGATTGACAAAAACTGAAGCTTTCTTT.